The 32 T cell receptor beta chains in this list originate from one sample, sequenced in a study of CXCR3-negative and CXCR3-positive naive CD8 T cells. Each TRB cDNA library was prepared by 5' RACE (with UMI labels). TCRdb processed the 5' RACE reads again and assigns one entry to each CDR3 protein, with no DNA. Its clone listing holds 55,000 to 70,000 distinct CDR3 sequences. Sequences were obtained from memory CD8+ T cells from blood. The source is a human donor in good health. Some clones in this sample may be carry-over from other donors' samples.

The chain carries TRBV10-1 and TRBJ2-2; TCRdb names TRBD1, which stays unverified in the absence of DNA. The germline gives CDR1 WNHNN, CDR2 SYGVQD (reference sequence). CDR3 length: 17 residues. CDR3 sequence: CASSENWTGAGDGELFF.

The V call is TRBV10-2, the J call TRBJ1-1. The germline gives CDR1 WSHSY, CDR2 SAAADI. The CDR3 has 13 amino acids. This CDR3 is CASQQTMNTEAFF.

This sequence joins TRBV12-3 or TRBV12-4 and TRBJ2-5. CDR3 length equals 13 residues. CDR3 residues: CASRSSNQETQYF.

The gene calls are TRBV11-3 and TRBJ2-3. This CDR3 is built from 14 residues. CDR1 SGHNT and CDR2 YENEEA come from the germline V gene. This chain's CDR3 is CASSLAADTDTQYF. The full variable domain, with the rest looked up from reference TRBV11-3 and TRBJ2-3, is EAGVVQSPRYKIIEKKQPVAFWCNPISGHNTLYWYLQNLGQGPELLIRYENEEAVDDSQLPKDRFSAERLKGVDSTLKIQPAELGDSAVYLCASSLAADTDTQYFGPGTRLTVL.

The chain links TRBV6-1 to TRBJ1-1. The germline gives CDR1 MNHNS, CDR2 SASEGT. The CDR3 loop spans 15 amino acids. The CDR3 sequence is CASSPREVMNTEAFF.

The chain is built from TRBV29-1 and TRBJ2-7; with no DNA, the TCRdb D assignment of TRBD1 cannot be verified. Per the germline V gene, CDR1 is SQVTM and CDR2 is ANQGSEA. The CDR3 extends over 12 amino acids. CDR3: CSVVQGAYEQYF.

V and J are TRBV7-9 and TRBJ1-2. Germline loops: CDR1 SEHNR, CDR2 FQNEAQ (reference sequence). The CDR3 loop spans 15 amino acids. CDR3 sequence: CASTGISTPNYGYTF. Variable domain in full (rest from reference TRBV7-9 and TRBJ1-2): DTGVSQNPRHKITKRGQNVTFRCDPISEHNRLYWYRQTLGQGPEFLTYFQNEAQLEKSRLLSDRFSAERPKGSFSTLEIQRTEQGDSAMYLCASTGISTPNYGYTFGSGTRLTVV.

The gene calls are TRBV6-6 and TRBJ1-1. There are 14 residues in the CDR3. CDR1 is MNHNY and CDR2 is SVGAGI in the germline V gene (reference sequence). CDR3 region: CASSYSLGGTEAFF.

The V call is TRBV29-1, the J call TRBJ1-4; TCRdb's D gene call, TRBD1, goes unchecked for lack of DNA. Germline V gene lookup returns CDR1 SQVTM and CDR2 ANQGSEA. The CDR3 has 13 amino acids. The CDR3 loop is CSVETGRNEKLFF.

The chain uses TRBV6-5 and TRBJ2-5; lacking DNA, the TRBD1 call made by TCRdb goes unchecked. The CDR3 length is 14 residues. CDR1 MNHEY and CDR2 SVGAGI come from the germline V gene. The CDR3 loop is CASSAPPVGETQYF.

The chain combines TRBV6-6 with TRBJ1-1; as DNA is missing, the TRBD1 call by TCRdb cannot be tested. The V gene's germline CDR1 is MNHNY and CDR2 SVGAGI (reference sequence). The length of the CDR3 is 13 residues. The CDR3 protein is CASRPGVGTEAFF.

The chain employs TRBV29-1 and TRBJ1-4; TCRdb outputs TRBD1, but without DNA this stays unchecked. The length of the CDR3 is 17 residues. From germline, CDR1 is SQVTM and CDR2 ANQGSEA. The CDR3 protein is CSVGQGADEGTNEKLFF.

J is TRBJ2-3 and V is TRBV11-1; the TRBD1 assignment by TCRdb is unverifiable without DNA. Germline CDR1 reads SGHAT; CDR2 reads FQDESV (reference sequence). The length of the CDR3 is 15 residues. CDR3 loop: CASSLAGTGMDTQYF. Together with reference TRBV11-1 and TRBJ2-3, the CDR3 gives the full variable domain: EAEVAQSPRYKITEKSQAVAFWCDPISGHATLYWYRQILGQGPELLVQFQDESVVDDSQLPKDRFSAERLKGVDSTLKIQPAELGDSAMYLCASSLAGTGMDTQYFGPGTRLTVL.

J is TRBJ1-6 and V is TRBV27; the TCRdb call, TRBD1, lacks DNA for checking. Germline CDR1 MNHEY, CDR2 SMNVEV (reference sequence). This CDR3 is built from 15 residues. CDR3: CASSPLGASGSPLHF.

The chain links TRBV7-9 to TRBJ2-7; the TCRdb call, TRBD1, lacks DNA for checking. The CDR3 runs to 13 residues. CDR1 and CDR2 from the germline V gene are SEHNR and FQNEAQ (reference sequence). CDR3 residues: CASSRDDSYEQYF.

The chain is built from TRBV5-8 and TRBJ2-1; as DNA is missing, the TRBD1 call by TCRdb cannot be tested. The length of the CDR3 is 14 residues. Germline V gene lookup returns CDR1 SGHTS and CDR2 YDEGEE. The CDR3 loop reads CASSPGPSEDEQFF. Full variable domain (missing parts from reference TRBV5-8 and TRBJ2-1): EAGVTQSPTHLIKTRGQQATLRCSPISGHTSVYWYQQALGLGLQFLLWYDEGEERNRGNFPPRFSGRQFPNYSSELNVNALELEDSALYLCASSPGPSEDEQFFGPGTRLTVL.

The chain couples TRBV27 to TRBJ2-1; TCRdb outputs TRBD2, but without DNA this stays unchecked. The length of the CDR3 is 15 residues. Germline CDR1 is MNHEY and CDR2 is SMNVEV (reference sequence). The CDR3 reads CASSLGPSGHNEQFF.

This chain joins TRBV6-5 and TRBJ2-1. The CDR3 has 15 amino acids. The germline CDR1 and CDR2 sequences are MNHEY and SVGAGI. CDR3 amino acids: CASKASDATGDEQFF.

The chain combines TRBV3-1 with TRBJ2-2. This CDR3 spans 12 amino acids. Germline lookup yields CDR1 LGHDT and CDR2 YNNKEL (reference sequence). The CDR3 is CATRWGTGELFF. Combining the CDR3 with reference TRBV3-1 and TRBJ2-2 gives the whole variable domain DTAVSQTPKYLVTQMGNDKSIKCEQNLGHDTMYWYKQDSKKFLKIMFSYNNKELIINETVPNRFSPKSPDKAHLNLHINSLELGDSAVYFCATRWGTGELFFGEGSRLTVL.

J is TRBJ2-2 and V is TRBV12-3 or TRBV12-4; TCRdb names TRBD1, which stays unverified in the absence of DNA. The CDR3 extends over 18 amino acids. The CDR3 loop is CASSPTRGHLANTGELFF.

CDR3: CASSYEQGGYNEQFF. This sequence joins TRBV6-2 or TRBV6-3 and TRBJ2-1; TCRdb designates TRBD1, a call that cannot be tested without DNA. Germline CDR1 MNHEY, CDR2 SVGEGT. The CDR3 loop spans 15 amino acids.

V is TRBV29-1 and J is TRBJ2-7; TCRdb lists TRBD1, though no DNA is available to test this call. The CDR3 spans 13 residues. The germline CDR1 and CDR2 sequences are SQVTM and ANQGSEA. The CDR3 is CSVVLTGGYEQYF.

The J gene is TRBJ2-7, the V gene TRBV29-1; TCRdb's D call of TRBD1 is untestable without DNA. The CDR3 loop spans 13 amino acids. CDR1 is SQVTM and CDR2 is ANQGSEA in the germline V gene. The CDR3 loop is CSAEGDSSYEQYF.

This chain joins TRBV7-2 and TRBJ2-5; there is no DNA to check the TCRdb D call of TRBD2. The CDR3 spans 16 residues. Germline lookup yields CDR1 SGHTA and CDR2 FQGNSA. CDR3 in amino acids: CASSLGPGLDAETQYF. The variable domain in full, with the rest retrieved from reference TRBV7-2 and TRBJ2-5, is GAGVSQSPSNKVTEKGKDVELRCDPISGHTALYWYRQSLGQGLEFLIYFQGNSAPDKSGLPSDRFSAERTGGSVSTLTIQRTQQEDSAVYLCASSLGPGLDAETQYFGPGTRLLVL.

This chain uses TRBV12-3 or TRBV12-4 with TRBJ2-7. The CDR3 sequence is 12 residues long. The CDR3 is CASSSDPYEQYF.

The J gene is TRBJ2-1, the V gene TRBV29-1. CDR3 size: 11 residues. CDR1 and CDR2 (germline): SQVTM, ANQGSEA. CDR3 in amino acids: CSVLGYNEQFF.

The chain combines TRBV20-1 with TRBJ2-1. CDR3 length equals 13 residues. CDR1 and CDR2 (germline): DFQATT, SNEGSKA (reference sequence). This CDR3 reads CSARRGSSNEQFF.

The CDR3 is CASGLGGTGELFF. V is TRBV6-2 or TRBV6-3 and J is TRBJ2-2; the TCRdb D gene call, TRBD1, has no DNA to confirm it. CDR3 size: 13 residues. CDR1 and CDR2 from the germline V gene are MNHEY and SVGEGT.

J is TRBJ2-7 and V is TRBV7-9; with no DNA, the TCRdb D assignment of TRBD1 cannot be verified. Germline values: CDR1 SEHNR, CDR2 FQNEAQ (reference sequence). This CDR3 comprises 12 residues. CDR3 region: CASSLVGVEQYF.

The chain has TRBV7-9 and TRBJ2-5; with no DNA, the TCRdb D assignment of TRBD1 cannot be verified. This CDR3 has 16 amino acids. Germline V gene lookup returns CDR1 SEHNR and CDR2 FQNEAQ (reference sequence). CDR3 protein: CASSRVGGSDQETQYF.

The chain uses TRBV28 and TRBJ2-1; without DNA, the TCRdb call of TRBD1 cannot be checked. In germline, CDR1 is MDHEN, CDR2 SYDVKM. This CDR3 is built from 15 residues. The CDR3: CASSSGTGGVNEQFF.

The rearrangement uses TRBV12-3 or TRBV12-4 and TRBJ2-1; TCRdb's assignment of TRBD1 cannot be checked, as there is no DNA. This CDR3 contains 14 residues. The CDR3 loop is CASRTGQGVDEQFF.